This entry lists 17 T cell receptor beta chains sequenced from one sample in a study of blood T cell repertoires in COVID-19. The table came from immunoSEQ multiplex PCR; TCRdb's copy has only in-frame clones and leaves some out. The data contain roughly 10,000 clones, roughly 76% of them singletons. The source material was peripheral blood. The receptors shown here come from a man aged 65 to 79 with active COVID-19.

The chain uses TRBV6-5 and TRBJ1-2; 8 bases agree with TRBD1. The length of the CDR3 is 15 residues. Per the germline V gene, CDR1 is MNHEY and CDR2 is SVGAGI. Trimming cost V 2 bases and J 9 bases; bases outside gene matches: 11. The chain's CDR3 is CASSYGQGAGGSYTF. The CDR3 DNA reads TGTGCCAGCAGTTACGGGCAGGGGGCCGGGGGGAGCTACACCTTC.

The CDR3 region has the DNA TGTGCCAGCAGCTTACTAGAAGGCTATGGCTACACCTTC. Translated: CASSLLEGYGYTF. The chain joins TRBV7-2 to TRBJ1-2; the D is unclear. V dropped 2 bases and J dropped 4 bases, with 8 bases sitting between them. CDR1 SGHTA and CDR2 FQGNSA come from the germline V gene. The CDR3 spans 13 residues.

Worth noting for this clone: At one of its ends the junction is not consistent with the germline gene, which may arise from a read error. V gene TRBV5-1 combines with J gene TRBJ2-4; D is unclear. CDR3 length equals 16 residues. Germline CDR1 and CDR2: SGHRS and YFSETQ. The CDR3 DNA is TGCGCCAGCGGCTTGGACGGCGGAACCATAAAAAACATTCAGTACTTC. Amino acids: CASGLDGGTIKNIQYF.

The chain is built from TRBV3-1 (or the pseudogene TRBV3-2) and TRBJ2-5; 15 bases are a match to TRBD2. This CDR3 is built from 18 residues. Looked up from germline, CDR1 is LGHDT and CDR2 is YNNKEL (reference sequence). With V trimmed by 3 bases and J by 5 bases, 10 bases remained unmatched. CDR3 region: CASSHRAGLAGGTETQYF. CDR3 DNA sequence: TGTGCCAGCAGCCATCGCGCGGGACTAGCGGGGGGAACGGAGACCCAGTACTTC.

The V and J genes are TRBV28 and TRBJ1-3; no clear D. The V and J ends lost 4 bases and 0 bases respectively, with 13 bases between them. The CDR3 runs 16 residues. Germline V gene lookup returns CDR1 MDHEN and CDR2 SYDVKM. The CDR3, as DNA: TGTGCCAGCAGTTCCCCTAGTAGCCCCTCTGGAAACACCATATATTTT. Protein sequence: CASSSPSSPSGNTIYF.

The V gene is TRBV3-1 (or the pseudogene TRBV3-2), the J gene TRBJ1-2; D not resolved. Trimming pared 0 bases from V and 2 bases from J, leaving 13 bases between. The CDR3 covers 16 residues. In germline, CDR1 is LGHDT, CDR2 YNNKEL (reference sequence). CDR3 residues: CASSQDLSGSNYGYTF. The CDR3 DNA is TGTGCCAGCAGCCAAGATTTGAGCGGTTCGAACTATGGCTACACCTTC.

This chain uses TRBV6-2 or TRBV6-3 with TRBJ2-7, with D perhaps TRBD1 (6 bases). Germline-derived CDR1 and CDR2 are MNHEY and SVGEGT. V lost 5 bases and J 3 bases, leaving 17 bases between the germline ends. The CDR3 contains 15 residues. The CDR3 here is CASSIGDTGRYEQYF. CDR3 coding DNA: TGTGCCAGCAGTATCGGGGACACAGGGCGCTACGAGCAGTACTTC.

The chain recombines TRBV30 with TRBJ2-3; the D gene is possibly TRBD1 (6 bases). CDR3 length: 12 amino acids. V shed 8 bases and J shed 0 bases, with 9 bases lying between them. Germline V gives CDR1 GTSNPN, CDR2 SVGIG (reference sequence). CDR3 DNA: TGTGCCCAAGGACAGAGCACAGATACGCAGTATTTT. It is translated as CAQGQSTDTQYF.

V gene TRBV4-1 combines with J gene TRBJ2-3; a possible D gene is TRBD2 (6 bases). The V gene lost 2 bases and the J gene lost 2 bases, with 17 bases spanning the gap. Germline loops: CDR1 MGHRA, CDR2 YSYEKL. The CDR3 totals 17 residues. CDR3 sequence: CASSQPTTGTYTDTQYF. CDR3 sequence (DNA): TGCGCCAGCAGCCAACCCACCACGGGGACTTACACAGATACGCAGTATTTT.

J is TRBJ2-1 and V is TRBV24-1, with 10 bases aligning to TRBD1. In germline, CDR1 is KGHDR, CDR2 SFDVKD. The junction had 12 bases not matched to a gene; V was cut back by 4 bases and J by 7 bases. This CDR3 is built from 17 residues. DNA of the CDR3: TGTGCCACCAGTGACCCGACCGGGACAGGGGATGGGAATGAGCAGTTCTTC. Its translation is CATSDPTGTGDGNEQFF.

The CDR3 DNA reads as TGCGCCAGCAGCATCCAGGGGATTTCCTTGAACACTGAAGCTTTCTTT. Amino acid sequence: CASSIQGISLNTEAFF. The chain joins TRBV5-1 to TRBJ1-1; D may be TRBD1 (6 bases). Germline CDR1 reads SGHRS; CDR2 reads YFSETQ. Trimming pared 4 bases from V and 0 bases from J, leaving 16 bases between. The CDR3 sequence is 16 residues long. The variable domain in full, with the rest retrieved from reference TRBV5-1 and TRBJ1-1, is KAGVTQTPRYLIKTRGQQVTLSCSPISGHRSVSWYQQTPGQGLQFLFEYFSETQRNKGNFPGRFSGRQFSNSRSEMNVSTLELGDSALYLCASSIQGISLNTEAFFGQGTRLTVV.

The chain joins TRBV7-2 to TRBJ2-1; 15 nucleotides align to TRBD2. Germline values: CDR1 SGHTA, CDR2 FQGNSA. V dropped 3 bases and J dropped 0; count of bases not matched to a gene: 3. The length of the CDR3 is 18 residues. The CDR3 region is CASSLGLAGGSSYNEQFF. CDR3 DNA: TGTGCCAGCAGCTTGGGACTAGCGGGGGGTAGCTCCTACAATGAGCAGTTCTTC. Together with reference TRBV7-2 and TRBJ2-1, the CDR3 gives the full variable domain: GAGVSQSPSNKVTEKGKDVELRCDPISGHTALYWYRQSLGQGLEFLIYFQGNSAPDKSGLPSDRFSAERTGGSVSTLTIQRTQQEDSAVYLCASSLGLAGGSSYNEQFFGPGTRLTVL.

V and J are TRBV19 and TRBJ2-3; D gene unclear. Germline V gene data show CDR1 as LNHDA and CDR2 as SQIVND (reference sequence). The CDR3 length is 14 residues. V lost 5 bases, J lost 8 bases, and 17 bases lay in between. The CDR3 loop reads CASSLPLFTGTQYF. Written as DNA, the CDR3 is TGTGCCAGTAGTCTCCCCCTTTTCACGGGTACGCAGTATTTT.

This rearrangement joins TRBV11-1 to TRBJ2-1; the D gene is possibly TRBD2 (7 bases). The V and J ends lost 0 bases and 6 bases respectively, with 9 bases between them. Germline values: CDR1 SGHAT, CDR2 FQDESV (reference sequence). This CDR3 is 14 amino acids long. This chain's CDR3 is CASSLAGGPNEQFF. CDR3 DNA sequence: TGTGCCAGCAGCTTAGCCGGGGGGCCCAATGAGCAGTTCTTC. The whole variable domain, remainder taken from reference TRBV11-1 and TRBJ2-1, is EAEVAQSPRYKITEKSQAVAFWCDPISGHATLYWYRQILGQGPELLVQFQDESVVDDSQLPKDRFSAERLKGVDSTLKIQPAELGDSAMYLCASSLAGGPNEQFFGPGTRLTVL.

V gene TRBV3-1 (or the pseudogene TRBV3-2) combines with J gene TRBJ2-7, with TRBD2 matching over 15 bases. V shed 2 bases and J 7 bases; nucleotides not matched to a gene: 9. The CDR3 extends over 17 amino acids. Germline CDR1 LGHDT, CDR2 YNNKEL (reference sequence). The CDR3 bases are TGTGCCAGCAGCCAAAAAGGGTGGACTAGCGGGGGGGATGAGCAGTACTTC. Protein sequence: CASSQKGWTSGGDEQYF.

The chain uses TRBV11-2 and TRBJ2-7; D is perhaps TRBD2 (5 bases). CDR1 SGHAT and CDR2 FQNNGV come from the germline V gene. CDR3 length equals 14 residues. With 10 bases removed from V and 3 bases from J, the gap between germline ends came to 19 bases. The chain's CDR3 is CATQEGELRYEQYF. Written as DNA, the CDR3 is TGTGCCACCCAAGAGGGAGAATTACGCTACGAGCAGTACTTC.

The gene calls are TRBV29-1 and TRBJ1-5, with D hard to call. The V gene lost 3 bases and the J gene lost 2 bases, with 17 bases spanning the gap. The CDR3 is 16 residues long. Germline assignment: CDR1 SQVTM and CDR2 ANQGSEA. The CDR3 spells CSVDPLGIACNQPQHF. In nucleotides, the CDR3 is TGCAGCGTTGATCCTTTGGGCATAGCGTGCAATCAGCCCCAGCATTTT. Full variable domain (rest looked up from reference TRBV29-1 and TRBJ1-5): SAVISQKPSRDICQRGTSLTIQCQVDSQVTMMFWYRQQPGQSLTLIATANQGSEATYESGFVIDKFPISRPNLTFSTLTVSNMSPEDSSIYLCSVDPLGIACNQPQHFGDGTRLSIL.